Shown below are 3 T cell receptor beta chains from a single sample sequenced in a study of cytomegalovirus exposure and HLA in healthy donors. Profiled with immunoSEQ multiplex PCR; TCRdb holds only in-frame clones, not every one. This table holds about 350,000 clones, approximately 86% found once. The sample taken for sequencing was PBMCs. The receptors come from a woman aged 30 to 39 in good health and CMV-seropositive.

This rearrangement joins TRBV5-1 to TRBJ2-2, with 7 bases lining up with TRBD1. The CDR3 contains 15 residues. Germline trimming cut 3 bases from V and 1 base from J; bases unmatched to any gene: 3. Per the germline V gene, CDR1 is SGHRS and CDR2 is YFSETQ. Here the CDR3 reads CASSSGTVNTGELFF. The CDR3 coding sequence is TGCGCCAGCAGCTCCGGGACAGTGAACACCGGGGAGCTGTTTTTT. Supplemented by reference TRBV5-1 and TRBJ2-2, the full variable domain reads KAGVTQTPRYLIKTRGQQVTLSCSPISGHRSVSWYQQTPGQGLQFLFEYFSETQRNKGNFPGRFSGRQFSNSRSEMNVSTLELGDSALYLCASSSGTVNTGELFFGEGSRLTVL.

The chain joins TRBV4-3 to TRBJ2-7, with 9 positions matching TRBD2. The J segment lost 3 bases and the V segment lost 0 bases, leaving 9 bases of the junction unmatched. The CDR3 spans 17 residues. In germline, CDR1 is LGHNA, CDR2 YSLEER. CDR3 sequence (DNA): TGCGCCAGCAGCCAAGATCTGGTAGCGGGAGATTTCTACGAGCAGTACTTC. Translating gives CASSQDLVAGDFYEQYF.

The V and J genes are TRBV11-2 and TRBJ2-5; 9 bases align to TRBD1. J was trimmed by 3 bases and V by 5 bases; bases with no gene match: 7. The germline V gene has CDR1 SGHAT and CDR2 FQNNGV. The CDR3 has 15 residues. In nucleotides, the CDR3 is TGTGCCAGCAGCGAAAGACAGGGGGGAAAAGAGACCCAGTACTTC. It yields the protein CASSERQGGKETQYF.